These T cell receptor beta chains were read from a single sample in a study of T cell repertoires in cytomegalovirus infection. One entry per CDR3 protein results from TCRdb running MiXCR on the reads. The sample has 55,000 to 85,000 distinct CDR3 sequences; 20% are singletons. These TCRs are of unknown antigen specificity. The material was CD8+ T cells from cultured PBMCs, obtained from culture after CMV antigen stimulation. These receptors all come from a human donor in good health (CMV status not recorded). Some clones in this sample may be carry-over from other donors' samples. Each CDR3 is given without its conserved first and last residue.

TRBV15	TRBJ2-1	ATGPSQGNEQF
TRBV27	TRBJ1-2	ASSAGSNYGYT
TRBV14	TRBJ1-5	ASSQGSGTGHQPQH
TRBV7-2	TRBJ1-6	ASSLWEQRGSPLH
TRBV7-2	TRBJ1-6	ASSLAVELTPLH
TRBV29-1	TRBJ2-7	SVEGTGGAEQY
TRBV7-9	TRBJ2-5	ASRLAGEETQY
TRBV7-2	TRBJ2-7	ASSLARGLSSYEQY
TRBV11-2	TRBJ2-7	ASSLEHLTPRTYEQY
TRBV4-2	TRBJ1-1	ASSQEEGLGLNTEAF
TRBV7-2	TRBJ2-3	ASSSGGTDTQY
TRBV7-9	TRBJ2-7	ASSLAEGSARWDEQY
TRBV6-1	TRBJ2-1	ASIDSKLLNEQF
TRBV20-1	TRBJ2-2	SARDPRAYTGELF
TRBV7-6	TRBJ2-2	ASSYARTANTGELF
TRBV7-6	TRBJ1-5	ASSLGRSNQPQH
TRBV7-8	TRBJ2-5	ASSPPRGWRETQY
TRBV6-5	TRBJ2-1	ASSYIEDNEQF
TRBV7-8	TRBJ2-5	ASSLALAGRETQY
TRBV7-9	TRBJ2-7	ASSHVPERPHYEQY
TRBV4-1	TRBJ2-1	ASSHDLGATSYNEQF
TRBV6-6	TRBJ2-7	ASGTQGPYEQY
TRBV7-9	TRBJ2-7	ASSREQGHEQY
TRBV12-3/TRBV12-4	TRBJ1-5	ASSLDWSNQPQH
TRBV7-6	TRBJ2-1	ASSLESGGAYEQF
TRBV6-4	TRBJ2-1	ASSVEAGSHNEQF
TRBV6-5	TRBJ2-7	ASSYDRGTEQY